What follows are 18 T cell receptor beta chains derived from one specimen sequenced in a study of cytomegalovirus exposure and HLA in healthy donors. Only in-frame clones appear in the TCRdb table, and some are missing; sequencing was by immunoSEQ multiplex PCR. The sample consists of about 360,000 clones, more than 80% of them appearing once. Sequences were obtained from PBMCs. The receptor source for this set is a young woman in good health and CMV-seronegative.

This clone was detected only once. The CDR3 coding sequence is TGTGCCAGCAGTTTTGGCGGGTCACCCTACGAGCAGTACTTC. Its protein is CASSFGGSPYEQYF. The chain couples TRBV27 to TRBJ2-7; TRBD2 might be the D (5 bases). CDR1 is MNHEY and CDR2 is SMNVEV in the germline V gene (reference sequence). The CDR3 runs 14 residues. V was trimmed by 3 bases and J by 2 bases, leaving 11 bases between them.

The CDR3 protein is CASSIHGTGGNEKLFF. Here the CDR3 DNA reads TGTGCCAGCAGCATACACGGGACAGGCGGTAATGAAAAACTGTTTTTT. The rearrangement uses TRBV7-2 and TRBJ1-4, with 8 bases fitting TRBD1. Trimming cost V 5 bases and J 4 bases; bases outside gene matches: 9. Germline V gene data show CDR1 as SGHTA and CDR2 as FQGNSA. This CDR3 spans 16 amino acids. Looking up the rest from reference TRBV7-2 and TRBJ1-4 gives the full variable domain: GAGVSQSPSNKVTEKGKDVELRCDPISGHTALYWYRQSLGQGLEFLIYFQGNSAPDKSGLPSDRFSAERTGGSVSTLTIQRTQQEDSAVYLCASSIHGTGGNEKLFFGSGTQLSVL.

This clone was detected once. The rearrangement uses TRBV27 and TRBJ1-2; D is ambiguous. This CDR3 contains 14 residues. Between the trimmed V and J ends, which lost 8 bases and 4 bases, there was a span of 17 bases. The germline gives CDR1 MNHEY, CDR2 SMNVEV (reference sequence). CDR3 residues: CASRGPIRFYGYTF. DNA for the CDR3: TGTGCCAGCCGAGGCCCGATCCGGTTCTATGGCTACACCTTC.

The J gene is TRBJ2-7, the V gene TRBV28; TRBD2 might be the D (6 bases). Looked up from germline, CDR1 is MDHEN and CDR2 is SYDVKM. V lost 1 base and J 3 bases, leaving 7 bases between the germline ends. The CDR3 is made up of 13 amino acids. The CDR3 is CASSLLGGYEQYF. The CDR3 DNA reads as TGTGCCAGCAGTTTATTGGGAGGCTACGAGCAGTACTTC.

The V gene is TRBV27, the J gene TRBJ2-1; TRBD2 agrees at 10 bases. The CDR3 loop spans 18 amino acids. Losses at the gene ends were 5 bases for V and 0 bases for J; bases not matched to a gene: 10. The germline V gene encodes CDR1 MNHEY and CDR2 SMNVEV (reference sequence). The CDR3 spells CASSVGDSGRSSYNEQFF. The CDR3 DNA reads as TGTGCCAGCAGTGTGGGGGATAGCGGGAGGAGCTCCTACAATGAGCAGTTCTTC.

This clone was counted only a few times. The V and J genes are TRBV6-4 and TRBJ2-2, with 8 bases matching TRBD1. CDR1 is MRHNA, CDR2 SNTAGT, per germline. CDR3 size: 14 residues. J lost 3 bases, V lost 6 bases, and 3 bases had no gene match. CDR3 in DNA: TGTGCCAGCAGCCCGACAGGGGACACCGGGGAGCTGTTTTTT. Its translation is CASSPTGDTGELFF.

V usage is TRBV30 and J usage is TRBJ1-1; maybe TRBD1 (6 bases). The V and J ends lost 2 bases and 5 bases respectively, with 12 bases between them. The CDR3 has 13 amino acids. CDR1 GTSNPN and CDR2 SVGIG come from the germline V gene (reference sequence). CDR3 bases: TGTGCCTGGAGTTGGAACAGGGATACTGAAGCTTTCTTT. This translates into CAWSWNRDTEAFF.

The V call is TRBV5-4, the J call TRBJ2-1; a possible D gene is TRBD1 (5 bases). The CDR3 is made up of 12 amino acids. The germline V and J ends were trimmed by 4 bases and 7 bases, with 9 bases remaining between them. Germline loops: CDR1 SGHNT, CDR2 YYREEE (reference sequence). The CDR3 nucleotides are TGTGCCAGCAGCCTCTCAGGGAATGAGCAGTTCTTC. The encoded protein is CASSLSGNEQFF.

The rearrangement uses TRBV5-1 and TRBJ1-2; 8 bases line up with TRBD1. Germline V gives CDR1 SGHRS, CDR2 YFSETQ. This CDR3 region has 14 residues. Trimming took 5 bases from V and 4 from J; bases not matched to a gene: 7. The DNA of the CDR3 is TGCGCCAGCAGACAGGGGACAGGCCCCTATGGCTACACCTTC. Translated: CASRQGTGPYGYTF.

The chain couples TRBV5-1 to TRBJ1-1; possibly TRBD1 for D (6 bases). V was trimmed by 3 bases and J by 0 bases, leaving 18 bases between them. Looked up from germline, CDR1 is SGHRS and CDR2 is YFSETQ. The CDR3 spans 17 residues. The DNA of the CDR3 is TGCGCCAGCAGCTCGGGGGGCAGTCTTTCCATGAACACTGAAGCTTTCTTT. Its translation: CASSSGGSLSMNTEAFF.

This chain connects TRBV6-5 to TRBJ1-4; a possible D gene is TRBD1 (6 bases). Trimming took off 6 bases at V and 8 bases at J, with 19 bases between the two ends. The V gene's germline CDR1 is MNHEY and CDR2 SVGAGI. The CDR3 runs to 15 residues. DNA of the CDR3: TGTGCCAGCAGCCCCTCAGGGCAGGGGTGGGAAAAACTGTTTTTT. Translation gives CASSPSGQGWEKLFF.

The CDR3 protein is CASSDSTGTHNNEQFF. The CDR3 DNA reads as TGTGCCAGCAGTGACTCGACAGGGACCCACAACAATGAGCAGTTCTTC. V usage is TRBV25-1 and J usage is TRBJ2-1; 7 bases map to TRBD1. The V gene's germline CDR1 is MGHDK and CDR2 SYGVNS. CDR3 length: 16 amino acids. V trimming: 3 bases; J trimming: 5 bases; junction bases outside the gene matches: 10.

This clone showed up just a few times. This chain's CDR3 is CASRDREYEQYF. CDR3 nucleotide sequence: TGTGCCAGCAGGGACAGGGAATACGAGCAGTACTTC. This sequence joins TRBV7-9 and TRBJ2-7, with 8 bases identical to TRBD1. The V gene end was trimmed by 6 bases and the J gene end by 4 bases; junction bases not matched to a gene: 2. The CDR3 extends over 12 amino acids. Germline lookup yields CDR1 SEHNR and CDR2 FQNEAQ (reference sequence).

The chain is built from TRBV7-9 and TRBJ2-1; 9 bases are a match to TRBD1. The CDR3 spans 14 residues. J was trimmed by 4 bases and V by 6 bases; bases with no gene match: 4. Germline V gene sequence: CDR1 SEHNR, CDR2 FQNEAQ (reference sequence). This CDR3 is CASRDRGLYNEQFF. CDR3 coding DNA: TGTGCCAGCAGGGACAGGGGCCTATACAATGAGCAGTTCTTC.

This chain connects TRBV6-5 to TRBJ2-6; D is possibly TRBD1 (5 bases). The CDR3 spans 15 residues. CDR1 and CDR2 from the germline V gene are MNHEY and SVGAGI. The V end lost 6 bases, the J end lost 3 bases, and 12 bases lay between the germline ends. The CDR3, as DNA: TGTGCCAGCAGAGAGCAGGGAAATGGGGCCAACGTCCTGACTTTC. This codes for CASREQGNGANVLTF.

The CDR3 reads CSVESGTGGYEQYF. The CDR3 DNA follows: TGCAGCGTTGAGTCCGGGACAGGAGGGTACGAGCAGTACTTC. The J gene is TRBJ2-7, the V gene TRBV29-1; 8 bases fit TRBD1. The CDR3 is 14 amino acids. Looked up from germline, CDR1 is SQVTM and CDR2 is ANQGSEA. With V trimmed by 3 bases and J by 4 bases, 8 bases remained unmatched.

The CDR3 DNA sequence: TGTGCCAGCAGCACTCCCCTCCGGGACACCTACGAGCAGTACTTC. Protein sequence: CASSTPLRDTYEQYF. The chain uses TRBV11-2 and TRBJ2-7; D is perhaps TRBD1 (6 bases). This CDR3 comprises 15 residues. Germline V gene data show CDR1 as SGHAT and CDR2 as FQNNGV. Trimming left V 5 bases short and J 2 bases short, with 16 bases between.

This sequence joins TRBV9 and TRBJ2-1, with 11 bases that match TRBD2. Per the germline V gene, CDR1 is SGDLS and CDR2 is YYNGEE. This CDR3 has 18 residues. Trimming took 0 bases from V and 0 from J; bases not matched to a gene: 5. The CDR3, as DNA: TGTGCCAGCAGCGTAGGACTAGCGGGGAGTAGCTCCTACAATGAGCAGTTCTTC. It codes for CASSVGLAGSSSYNEQFF. The whole variable domain, remainder taken from reference TRBV9 and TRBJ2-1, is DSGVTQTPKHLITATGQRVTLRCSPRSGDLSVYWYQQSLDQGLQFLIQYYNGEERAKGNILERFSAQQFPDLHSELNLSSLELGDSALYFCASSVGLAGSSSYNEQFFGPGTRLTVL.